The T cell receptor (beta chain) under discussion was sequenced for a study of blood T cell repertoires in COVID-19. As for the study in general: There were acute and convalescent COVID-19 samples, and they came from the United States, Italy and Spain. T cells, B-cell-depleted T cells, or PBMCs supplied cDNA or gDNA.

Per the study methods: Using reference gene primer amplification, nucleated cell counts were estimated. Only in-frame clones appear in the TCRdb table, and some are missing; sequencing was by immunoSEQ multiplex PCR. That table furnishes V, J and clone size, whereas the DNA furnished D and trimming. Among over 85,000 clones, 84% were seen once, and the ten largest hold around a quarter. The CDR3 loop spans 15 amino acids. Losses at the gene ends were 7 bases for V and 5 bases for J; bases not matched to a gene: 9. CDR1 and CDR2 from the germline V gene are MNHNY and SVGAGI (reference sequence). The clonotype originates from a man between 60 and 75 years old with acute or convalescent COVID-19. The chain joins TRBV6-6 to TRBJ2-1; 9 bases are a match to TRBD2. Sequencing was done on a sample of peripheral blood. The CDR3 DNA reads as TGTGCCAGCACCCTCCCGACTAGCGGAAACAATGAGCAGTTCTTC. It encodes CASTLPTSGNNEQFF.